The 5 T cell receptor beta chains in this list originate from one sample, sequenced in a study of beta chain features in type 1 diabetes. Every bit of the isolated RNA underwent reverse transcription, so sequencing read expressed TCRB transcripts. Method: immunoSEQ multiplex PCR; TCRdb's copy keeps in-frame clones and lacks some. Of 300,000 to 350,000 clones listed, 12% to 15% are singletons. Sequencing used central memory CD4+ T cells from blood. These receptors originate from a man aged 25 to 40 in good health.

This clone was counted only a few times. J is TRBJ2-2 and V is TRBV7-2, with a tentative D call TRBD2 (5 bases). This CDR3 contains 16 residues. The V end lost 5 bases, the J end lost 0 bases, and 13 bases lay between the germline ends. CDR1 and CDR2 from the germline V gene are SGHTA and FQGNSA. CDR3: CASSPEGTANTGELFF. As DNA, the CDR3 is TGTGCCAGCAGCCCCGAGGGCACGGCGAACACCGGGGAGCTGTTTTTT.

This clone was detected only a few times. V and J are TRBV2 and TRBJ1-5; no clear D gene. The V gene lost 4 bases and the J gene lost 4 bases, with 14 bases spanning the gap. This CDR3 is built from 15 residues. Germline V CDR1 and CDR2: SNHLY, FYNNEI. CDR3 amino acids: CASSVRASGNQPQHF. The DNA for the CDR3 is TGTGCCAGCAGTGTAAGGGCGAGTGGGAATCAGCCCCAGCATTTT.

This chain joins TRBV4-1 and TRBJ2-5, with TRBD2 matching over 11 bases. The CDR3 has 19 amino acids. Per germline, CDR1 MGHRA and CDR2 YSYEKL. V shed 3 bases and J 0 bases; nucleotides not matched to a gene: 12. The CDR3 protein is CASSHTHKSTSGDQETQYF. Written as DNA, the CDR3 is TGCGCCAGCAGCCACACCCACAAGTCGACTAGCGGGGACCAAGAGACCCAGTACTTC.

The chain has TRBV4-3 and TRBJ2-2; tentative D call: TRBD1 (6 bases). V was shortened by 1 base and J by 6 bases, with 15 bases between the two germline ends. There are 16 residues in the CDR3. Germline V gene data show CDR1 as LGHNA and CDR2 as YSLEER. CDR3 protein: CASSQGTPRGAGELFF. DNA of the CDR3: TGCGCCAGCAGCCAAGGAACCCCCAGGGGTGCCGGGGAGCTGTTTTTT.

CDR3 residues: CAIRPGTGVAGGAGYEQYF. CDR3 nucleotides: TGTGCCATCAGACCGGGAACGGGGGTAGCGGGGGGCGCCGGATACGAGCAGTACTTC. V is TRBV10-3 and J is TRBJ2-7, with TRBD2 matching over 10 bases. Germline V lookup: CDR1 ENHRY, CDR2 SYGVKD. Trimming at V came to 6 bases and at J to 4 bases, leaving 21 bases not matched to a gene. The CDR3 covers 19 residues.